This TCR beta chain was observed in a study of shared clonotypes between healthy human individuals. As defined, naive CD8 cells were CD45RO-negative and positively selected for CCR7, with terminally differentiated effector memory CD45RA+ cells excluded. CDR3 length: 15 residues. CDR1 is LGHNA, CDR2 YSLEER, per germline. Trimming took 0 bases from V and 4 from J; bases not matched to a gene: 6. Profiled with immunoSEQ multiplex PCR; TCRdb holds only in-frame clones, not every one. The data contain roughly 2 million clones, about 95% of them singletons. The clonotype was recovered from a man between 18 and 35 years old in good health. This sequence joins TRBV4-3 and TRBJ2-7, with 7 bases identical to TRBD1. The sequencing input was naive CD8+ T cells sorted from blood. The chain's CDR3 is CASSQEGDRVYEQYF. The CDR3 nucleotides are TGCGCCAGCAGCCAAGAAGGAGACAGGGTTTACGAGCAGTACTTC.